The T cell receptor beta chain described here comes from a study of T cells after posttransplantation cyclophosphamide. A word on this clone: As yet, its antigen is unknown.

Cyclophosphamide on days +3 and +4 followed busulfan-fludarabine conditioning and a marrow graft. Germline V lookup: CDR1 MNHEY, CDR2 SMNVEV (reference sequence). Trimming at V came to 2 bases and at J to 5 bases, leaving 9 bases not matched to a gene. The CDR3 consists of 16 residues. General study results and limits: Blood and skin or GI T cell repertoires showed limited TRB overlap.

Assay: immunoSEQ multiplex PCR; the TCRdb copy retains only in-frame clones and omits some. The table lists 8,000 to 10,000 clones, around 84% of them singletons, with roughly 14% in the top ten. The chain carries TRBV27 and TRBJ2-7, with TRBD1 matching 10 bases. The TCR was taken from a female patient in her thirties or forties who received an allogeneic stem cell transplant from a related donor, was CMV-positive, and had no GVHD. Some T cells may originate from the graft donor. The specimen was PBMCs, collected approximately 1,900 days after a stem cell transplant with posttransplant cyclophosphamide. CDR3 DNA sequence: TGTGCCAGCAGTTTAAGGGGGGACAGGGGTGCCCACGAGCAGTACTTC. Its protein is CASSLRGDRGAHEQYF.